These T cell receptor beta chains were read from a single sample in a study of T cell responses to AZD1222 COVID-19 vaccine. Assay: immunoSEQ multiplex PCR; the TCRdb copy retains only in-frame clones and omits some. The data contain 90,000 to 150,000 clones, 88% of them seen just once; the ten biggest clones take up roughly 3.5%. Sequencing used peripheral blood, obtained on day 0 of AZD1222 vaccination. The receptors stem from an adult in good health. CDR3s include the opening cysteine and the closing phenylalanine or tryptophan. Each record gives: clone size, V gene, CDR3 protein. Clone size appears in some rows only: once, few, many, or a class for an expanded clone.

>once|TRBV6-5
CASSYSRRAGPEQFF
>-|TRBV27
CASSLQGLFSEAFF
>-|TRBV9
CASSSRGGTNEKLFF
>-|TRBV19
CASSIGWGEKLFF
>-|TRBV5-1
CASSLLDGTYEQYF
>-|TRBV4-2
CASSQSEGGENSPLHF
>-|TRBV3-1/TRBV3-2
CASSLGQGFYEQYF
>-|TRBV5-1
CASSLVQGSSNQPQHF
>once|TRBV7-9
CASSFEASNTEAFF
>-|TRBV7-8
CASSGRTASSNEKLFF
>-|TRBV7-8
CASSVTRVRTSVNEQFF
>-|TRBV6-1
CASSEETSGGSYNEQFF
>few|TRBV6-4
CASSDRAGTGTIYF
>-|TRBV19
CASSMGPGGPEAFF
>-|TRBV7-6
CASGLKQDEKLFF
>-|TRBV2
CAGAARTPPGQYF
>-|TRBV2
CASSGDLGRGYTF
>-|TRBV3-1/TRBV3-2
CASSPDRGSFETQYF
>-|TRBV5-6
CASSVGGGSYNEQFF
>-|TRBV5-5
CASSRFFSSPGRTTDTQYF
>-|TRBV9
CASSVGLGQGGNEQFF
>-|TRBV5-1
CASSPGHLQGARNYGYTF
>-|TRBV7-8
CASSPNKLTQGMGNQPQHF
>-|TRBV24-1
CATSEGTPTSNQYF
>-|TRBV14
CASSQDRRQLTDTQYF
>-|TRBV20-1
CSASSVAGGKETQYF
>-|TRBV11-2
CASSLEGQVLSYEQYF
>-|TRBV11-2
CASSPRTGNEKLFF